This TCR beta chain was documented in a study of blood T cell repertoires in COVID-19. Study-level information: The United States, Italy and Spain were the sources of the acute and convalescent COVID-19 samples. The analysed material was cDNA or gDNA that came from T cells, B-cell-depleted T cells, or PBMCs.

Per the original methods: Quantification of nucleated cells was approximated via reference gene primer amplification. Here immunoSEQ multiplex PCR was the method, and the copy in TCRdb shows in-frame clones only, minus some. The V and J calls and the clone size are those of that table, but D and trimming were determined from the DNA. The table includes more than 150,000 clones, about 85% detected once. V dropped 1 base and J dropped 1; count of bases not matched to a gene: 8. The CDR3 has 18 amino acids. Germline lookup yields CDR1 SGHTA and CDR2 FQGNSA. The sample consisted of peripheral blood. The V gene is TRBV7-2, the J gene TRBJ2-1, with TRBD2 identical over 9 bases. This receptor was taken from a man aged 70 or older who had recovered from COVID-19. The CDR3 DNA reads TGTGCCAGCAGCTTAGTTCCTAGCGGGGTACTATCCTACAATGAGCAGTTCTTC. This encodes CASSLVPSGVLSYNEQFF.